This T cell receptor beta chain was recovered during a study of T cell responses to AZD1222 COVID-19 vaccine. The germline CDR1 and CDR2 sequences are LNHDA and SQIVND (reference sequence). V was clipped by 6 bases and J by 1 base, with 7 bases between them. The length of the CDR3 is 13 residues. Assay: immunoSEQ multiplex PCR; the TCRdb copy retains only in-frame clones and omits some. This table holds under 20,000 clones, about four fifths found once. This clone was observed once. Material: peripheral blood, obtained 28 days after the second AZD1222 dose. The TCR comes from an adult who received the AZD1222 COVID-19 vaccine. The rearrangement links TRBV19 to TRBJ2-1; either TRBD1 or TRBD2 may supply D (5 bases each). The CDR3 loop reads CASRWGSYNEQFF. The CDR3, as DNA: TGTGCCAGTAGGTGGGGGTCCTACAATGAGCAGTTCTTC.